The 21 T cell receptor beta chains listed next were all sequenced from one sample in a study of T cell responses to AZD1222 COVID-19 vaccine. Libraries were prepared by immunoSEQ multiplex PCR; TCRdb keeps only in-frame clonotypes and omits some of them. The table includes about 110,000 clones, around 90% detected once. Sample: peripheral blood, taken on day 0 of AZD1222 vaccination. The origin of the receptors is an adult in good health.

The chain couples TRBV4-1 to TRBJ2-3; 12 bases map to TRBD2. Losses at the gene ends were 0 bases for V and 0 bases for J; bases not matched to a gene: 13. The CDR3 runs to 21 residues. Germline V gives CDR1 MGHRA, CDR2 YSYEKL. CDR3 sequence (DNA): TGCGCCAGCAGCCAAGATCAGAGACTAGCGGGAGCAGGGCCTAGCACAGATACGCAGTATTTT. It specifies CASSQDQRLAGAGPSTDTQYF.

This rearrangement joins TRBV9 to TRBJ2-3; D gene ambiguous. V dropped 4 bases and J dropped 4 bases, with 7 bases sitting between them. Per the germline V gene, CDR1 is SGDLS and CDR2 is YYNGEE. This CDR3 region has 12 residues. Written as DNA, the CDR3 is TGTGCCAGCAGCCCCGTTTCAGATACGCAGTATTTT. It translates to CASSPVSDTQYF.

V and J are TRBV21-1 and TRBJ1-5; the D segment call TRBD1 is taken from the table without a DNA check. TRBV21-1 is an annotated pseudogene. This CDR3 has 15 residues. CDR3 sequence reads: CASSKWAGKNQPQHF. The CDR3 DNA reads TGTGCCAGCAGCAAATGGGCAGGGAAGAATCAGCCCCAGCATTTT.

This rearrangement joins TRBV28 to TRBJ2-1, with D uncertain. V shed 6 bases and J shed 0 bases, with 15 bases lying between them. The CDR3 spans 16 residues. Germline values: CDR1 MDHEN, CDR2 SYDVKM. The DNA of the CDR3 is TGTGCCAGCAGCGCCCCAGACCTACGCTCCTACAATGAGCAGTTCTTC. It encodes CASSAPDLRSYNEQFF.

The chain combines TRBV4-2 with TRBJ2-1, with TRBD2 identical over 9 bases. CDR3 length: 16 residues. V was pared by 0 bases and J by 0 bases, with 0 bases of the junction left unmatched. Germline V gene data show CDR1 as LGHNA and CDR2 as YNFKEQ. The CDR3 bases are TGTGCCAGCAGCCAAGAGACTAGCGGCTCCTACAATGAGCAGTTCTTC. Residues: CASSQETSGSYNEQFF.

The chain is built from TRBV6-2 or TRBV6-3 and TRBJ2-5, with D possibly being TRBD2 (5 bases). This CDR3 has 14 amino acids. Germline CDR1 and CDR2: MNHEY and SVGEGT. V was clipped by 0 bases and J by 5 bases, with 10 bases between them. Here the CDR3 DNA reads TGTGCCAGCAGTTACTCAGAGGGATGGGAGACCCAGTACTTC. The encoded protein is CASSYSEGWETQYF.

The CDR3 region is CASSLLSGRSPQYF. In DNA, the CDR3 is TGTGCCAGCAGCTTGCTTAGCGGGAGGTCCCCCCAGTACTTC. This chain joins TRBV7-2 and TRBJ2-5; 10 bases are a match to TRBD2. This CDR3 has 14 amino acids. Germline CDR1 SGHTA, CDR2 FQGNSA. The junction had 7 bases not matched to a gene; V was cut back by 3 bases and J by 9 bases.

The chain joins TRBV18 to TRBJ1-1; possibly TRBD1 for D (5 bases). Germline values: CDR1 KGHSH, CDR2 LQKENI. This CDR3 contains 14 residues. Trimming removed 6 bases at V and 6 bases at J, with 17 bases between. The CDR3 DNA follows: TGTGCCAGCTCCCATGGGACGCGGGCCGCTGAAGCTTTCTTT. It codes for CASSHGTRAAEAFF. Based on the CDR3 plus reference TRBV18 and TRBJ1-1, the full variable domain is NAGVMQNPRHLVRRRGQEARLRCSPMKGHSHVYWYRQLPEEGLKFMVYLQKENIIDESGMPKERFSAEFPKEGPSILRIQQVVRGDSAAYFCASSHGTRAAEAFFGQGTRLTVV.

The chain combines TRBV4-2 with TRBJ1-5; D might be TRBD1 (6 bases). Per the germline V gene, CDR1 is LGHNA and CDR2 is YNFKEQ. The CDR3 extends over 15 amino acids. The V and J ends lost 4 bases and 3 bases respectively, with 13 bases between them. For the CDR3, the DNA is TGTGCCAGCAGCCTAGAGGGACACAACAATCAGCCCCAGCATTTT. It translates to CASSLEGHNNQPQHF.

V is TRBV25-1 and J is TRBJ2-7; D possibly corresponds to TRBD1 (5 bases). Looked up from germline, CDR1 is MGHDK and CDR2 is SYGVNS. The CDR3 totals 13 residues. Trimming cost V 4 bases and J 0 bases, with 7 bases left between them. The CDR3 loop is CASSVTASYEQYF. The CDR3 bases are TGTGCCAGCAGTGTGACAGCCTCCTACGAGCAGTACTTC.

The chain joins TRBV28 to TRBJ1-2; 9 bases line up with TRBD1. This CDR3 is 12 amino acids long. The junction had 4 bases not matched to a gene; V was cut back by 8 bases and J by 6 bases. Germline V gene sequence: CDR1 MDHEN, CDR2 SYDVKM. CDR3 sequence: CASGTGRDGYTF. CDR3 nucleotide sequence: TGTGCCAGCGGGACAGGGCGGGATGGCTACACCTTC.

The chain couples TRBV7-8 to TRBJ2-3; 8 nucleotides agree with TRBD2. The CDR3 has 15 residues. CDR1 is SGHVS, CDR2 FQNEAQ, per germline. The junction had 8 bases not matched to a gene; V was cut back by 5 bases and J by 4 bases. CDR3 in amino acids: CASSVGTRIADTQYF. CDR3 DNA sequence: TGTGCCAGCAGCGTAGGGACTAGGATTGCAGATACGCAGTATTTT. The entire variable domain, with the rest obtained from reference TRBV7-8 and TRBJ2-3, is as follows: GAGVSQSPRYKVAKRGQDVALRCDPISGHVSLFWYQQALGQGPEFLTYFQNEAQLDKSGLPSDRFFAERPEGSVSTLKIQRTQQEDSAVYLCASSVGTRIADTQYFGPGTRLTVL.

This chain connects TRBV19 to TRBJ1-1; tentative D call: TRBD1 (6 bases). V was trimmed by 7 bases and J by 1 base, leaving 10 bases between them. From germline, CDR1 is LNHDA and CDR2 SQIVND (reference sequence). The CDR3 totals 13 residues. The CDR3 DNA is TGTGCCAGTATCCCGGACAGGAACACTGAAGCTTTCTTT. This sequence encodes CASIPDRNTEAFF.

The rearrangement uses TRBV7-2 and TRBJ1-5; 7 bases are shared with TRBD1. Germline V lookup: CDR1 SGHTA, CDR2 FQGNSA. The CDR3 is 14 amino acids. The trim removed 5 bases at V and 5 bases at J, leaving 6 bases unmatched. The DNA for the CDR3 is TGTGCCAGCAGCAGCAGGGGGATACATCAGCCCCAGCATTTT. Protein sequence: CASSSRGIHQPQHF.

The CDR3, as DNA: TGTGCCAGCAGTTACGTGTCCCTAGGGGTGGAGGGAAACACCATATATTTT. It yields the protein CASSYVSLGVEGNTIYF. The rearrangement links TRBV6-2 or TRBV6-3 to TRBJ1-3; D possibly corresponds to TRBD1 (5 bases). The germline V and J ends were trimmed by 2 bases and 4 bases, with 18 bases remaining between them. CDR3 length: 17 residues. In germline, CDR1 is MNHEY, CDR2 SVGEGT.

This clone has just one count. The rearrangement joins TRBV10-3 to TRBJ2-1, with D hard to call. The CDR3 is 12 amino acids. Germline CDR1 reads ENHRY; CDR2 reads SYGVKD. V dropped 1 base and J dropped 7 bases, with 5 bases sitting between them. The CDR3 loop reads CAISELANEQFF. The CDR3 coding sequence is TGTGCCATCAGTGAGTTAGCTAATGAGCAGTTCTTC.

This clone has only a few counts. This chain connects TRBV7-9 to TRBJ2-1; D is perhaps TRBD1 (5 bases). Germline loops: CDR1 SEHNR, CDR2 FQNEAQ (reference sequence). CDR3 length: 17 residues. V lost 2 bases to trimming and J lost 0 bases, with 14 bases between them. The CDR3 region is CASSLRAGPSSYNEQFF. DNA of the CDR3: TGTGCCAGCAGCTTAAGGGCAGGGCCCAGCTCCTACAATGAGCAGTTCTTC.

The chain's CDR3 is CAWSVGLQGNEQFF. DNA for the CDR3: TGTGCCTGGAGTGTAGGCCTCCAGGGCAATGAGCAGTTCTTC. This chain links TRBV30 with TRBJ2-1, with D possibly being TRBD1 (5 bases). The CDR3 contains 14 residues. V lost 0 bases, J lost 6 bases, and 12 bases lay in between. The germline gives CDR1 GTSNPN, CDR2 SVGIG (reference sequence). The full variable domain, completed using reference TRBV30 and TRBJ2-1, is SQTIHQWPATLVQPVGSPLSLECTVEGTSNPNLYWYRQAAGRGLQLLFYSVGIGQISSEVPQNLSASRPQDRQFILSSKKLLLSDSGFYLCAWSVGLQGNEQFFGPGTRLTVL.

CDR3 loop: CASSLNSVSYEQYF. In DNA form, the CDR3 reads TGTGCCAGCAGCTTAAACTCAGTCTCCTACGAGCAGTACTTC. This chain connects TRBV7-2 to TRBJ2-7; D ambiguous. Germline CDR1 is SGHTA and CDR2 is FQGNSA. With 2 bases removed from V and 0 bases from J, the gap between germline ends came to 8 bases. The CDR3 totals 14 residues.

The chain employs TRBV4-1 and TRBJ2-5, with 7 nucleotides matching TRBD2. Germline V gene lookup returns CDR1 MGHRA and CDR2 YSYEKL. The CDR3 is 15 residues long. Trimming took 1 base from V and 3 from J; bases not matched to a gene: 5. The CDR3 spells CASSQVGLAEETQYF. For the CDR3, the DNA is TGCGCCAGCAGCCAAGTTGGGCTAGCGGAAGAGACCCAGTACTTC.

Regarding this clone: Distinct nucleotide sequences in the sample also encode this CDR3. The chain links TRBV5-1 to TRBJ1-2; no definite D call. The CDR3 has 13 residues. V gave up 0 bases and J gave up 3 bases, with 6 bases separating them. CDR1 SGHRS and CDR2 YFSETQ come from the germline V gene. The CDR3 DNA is TGCGCCAGCAGCTTGGACGGAGACTATGGCTACACCTTC. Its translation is CASSLDGDYGYTF.